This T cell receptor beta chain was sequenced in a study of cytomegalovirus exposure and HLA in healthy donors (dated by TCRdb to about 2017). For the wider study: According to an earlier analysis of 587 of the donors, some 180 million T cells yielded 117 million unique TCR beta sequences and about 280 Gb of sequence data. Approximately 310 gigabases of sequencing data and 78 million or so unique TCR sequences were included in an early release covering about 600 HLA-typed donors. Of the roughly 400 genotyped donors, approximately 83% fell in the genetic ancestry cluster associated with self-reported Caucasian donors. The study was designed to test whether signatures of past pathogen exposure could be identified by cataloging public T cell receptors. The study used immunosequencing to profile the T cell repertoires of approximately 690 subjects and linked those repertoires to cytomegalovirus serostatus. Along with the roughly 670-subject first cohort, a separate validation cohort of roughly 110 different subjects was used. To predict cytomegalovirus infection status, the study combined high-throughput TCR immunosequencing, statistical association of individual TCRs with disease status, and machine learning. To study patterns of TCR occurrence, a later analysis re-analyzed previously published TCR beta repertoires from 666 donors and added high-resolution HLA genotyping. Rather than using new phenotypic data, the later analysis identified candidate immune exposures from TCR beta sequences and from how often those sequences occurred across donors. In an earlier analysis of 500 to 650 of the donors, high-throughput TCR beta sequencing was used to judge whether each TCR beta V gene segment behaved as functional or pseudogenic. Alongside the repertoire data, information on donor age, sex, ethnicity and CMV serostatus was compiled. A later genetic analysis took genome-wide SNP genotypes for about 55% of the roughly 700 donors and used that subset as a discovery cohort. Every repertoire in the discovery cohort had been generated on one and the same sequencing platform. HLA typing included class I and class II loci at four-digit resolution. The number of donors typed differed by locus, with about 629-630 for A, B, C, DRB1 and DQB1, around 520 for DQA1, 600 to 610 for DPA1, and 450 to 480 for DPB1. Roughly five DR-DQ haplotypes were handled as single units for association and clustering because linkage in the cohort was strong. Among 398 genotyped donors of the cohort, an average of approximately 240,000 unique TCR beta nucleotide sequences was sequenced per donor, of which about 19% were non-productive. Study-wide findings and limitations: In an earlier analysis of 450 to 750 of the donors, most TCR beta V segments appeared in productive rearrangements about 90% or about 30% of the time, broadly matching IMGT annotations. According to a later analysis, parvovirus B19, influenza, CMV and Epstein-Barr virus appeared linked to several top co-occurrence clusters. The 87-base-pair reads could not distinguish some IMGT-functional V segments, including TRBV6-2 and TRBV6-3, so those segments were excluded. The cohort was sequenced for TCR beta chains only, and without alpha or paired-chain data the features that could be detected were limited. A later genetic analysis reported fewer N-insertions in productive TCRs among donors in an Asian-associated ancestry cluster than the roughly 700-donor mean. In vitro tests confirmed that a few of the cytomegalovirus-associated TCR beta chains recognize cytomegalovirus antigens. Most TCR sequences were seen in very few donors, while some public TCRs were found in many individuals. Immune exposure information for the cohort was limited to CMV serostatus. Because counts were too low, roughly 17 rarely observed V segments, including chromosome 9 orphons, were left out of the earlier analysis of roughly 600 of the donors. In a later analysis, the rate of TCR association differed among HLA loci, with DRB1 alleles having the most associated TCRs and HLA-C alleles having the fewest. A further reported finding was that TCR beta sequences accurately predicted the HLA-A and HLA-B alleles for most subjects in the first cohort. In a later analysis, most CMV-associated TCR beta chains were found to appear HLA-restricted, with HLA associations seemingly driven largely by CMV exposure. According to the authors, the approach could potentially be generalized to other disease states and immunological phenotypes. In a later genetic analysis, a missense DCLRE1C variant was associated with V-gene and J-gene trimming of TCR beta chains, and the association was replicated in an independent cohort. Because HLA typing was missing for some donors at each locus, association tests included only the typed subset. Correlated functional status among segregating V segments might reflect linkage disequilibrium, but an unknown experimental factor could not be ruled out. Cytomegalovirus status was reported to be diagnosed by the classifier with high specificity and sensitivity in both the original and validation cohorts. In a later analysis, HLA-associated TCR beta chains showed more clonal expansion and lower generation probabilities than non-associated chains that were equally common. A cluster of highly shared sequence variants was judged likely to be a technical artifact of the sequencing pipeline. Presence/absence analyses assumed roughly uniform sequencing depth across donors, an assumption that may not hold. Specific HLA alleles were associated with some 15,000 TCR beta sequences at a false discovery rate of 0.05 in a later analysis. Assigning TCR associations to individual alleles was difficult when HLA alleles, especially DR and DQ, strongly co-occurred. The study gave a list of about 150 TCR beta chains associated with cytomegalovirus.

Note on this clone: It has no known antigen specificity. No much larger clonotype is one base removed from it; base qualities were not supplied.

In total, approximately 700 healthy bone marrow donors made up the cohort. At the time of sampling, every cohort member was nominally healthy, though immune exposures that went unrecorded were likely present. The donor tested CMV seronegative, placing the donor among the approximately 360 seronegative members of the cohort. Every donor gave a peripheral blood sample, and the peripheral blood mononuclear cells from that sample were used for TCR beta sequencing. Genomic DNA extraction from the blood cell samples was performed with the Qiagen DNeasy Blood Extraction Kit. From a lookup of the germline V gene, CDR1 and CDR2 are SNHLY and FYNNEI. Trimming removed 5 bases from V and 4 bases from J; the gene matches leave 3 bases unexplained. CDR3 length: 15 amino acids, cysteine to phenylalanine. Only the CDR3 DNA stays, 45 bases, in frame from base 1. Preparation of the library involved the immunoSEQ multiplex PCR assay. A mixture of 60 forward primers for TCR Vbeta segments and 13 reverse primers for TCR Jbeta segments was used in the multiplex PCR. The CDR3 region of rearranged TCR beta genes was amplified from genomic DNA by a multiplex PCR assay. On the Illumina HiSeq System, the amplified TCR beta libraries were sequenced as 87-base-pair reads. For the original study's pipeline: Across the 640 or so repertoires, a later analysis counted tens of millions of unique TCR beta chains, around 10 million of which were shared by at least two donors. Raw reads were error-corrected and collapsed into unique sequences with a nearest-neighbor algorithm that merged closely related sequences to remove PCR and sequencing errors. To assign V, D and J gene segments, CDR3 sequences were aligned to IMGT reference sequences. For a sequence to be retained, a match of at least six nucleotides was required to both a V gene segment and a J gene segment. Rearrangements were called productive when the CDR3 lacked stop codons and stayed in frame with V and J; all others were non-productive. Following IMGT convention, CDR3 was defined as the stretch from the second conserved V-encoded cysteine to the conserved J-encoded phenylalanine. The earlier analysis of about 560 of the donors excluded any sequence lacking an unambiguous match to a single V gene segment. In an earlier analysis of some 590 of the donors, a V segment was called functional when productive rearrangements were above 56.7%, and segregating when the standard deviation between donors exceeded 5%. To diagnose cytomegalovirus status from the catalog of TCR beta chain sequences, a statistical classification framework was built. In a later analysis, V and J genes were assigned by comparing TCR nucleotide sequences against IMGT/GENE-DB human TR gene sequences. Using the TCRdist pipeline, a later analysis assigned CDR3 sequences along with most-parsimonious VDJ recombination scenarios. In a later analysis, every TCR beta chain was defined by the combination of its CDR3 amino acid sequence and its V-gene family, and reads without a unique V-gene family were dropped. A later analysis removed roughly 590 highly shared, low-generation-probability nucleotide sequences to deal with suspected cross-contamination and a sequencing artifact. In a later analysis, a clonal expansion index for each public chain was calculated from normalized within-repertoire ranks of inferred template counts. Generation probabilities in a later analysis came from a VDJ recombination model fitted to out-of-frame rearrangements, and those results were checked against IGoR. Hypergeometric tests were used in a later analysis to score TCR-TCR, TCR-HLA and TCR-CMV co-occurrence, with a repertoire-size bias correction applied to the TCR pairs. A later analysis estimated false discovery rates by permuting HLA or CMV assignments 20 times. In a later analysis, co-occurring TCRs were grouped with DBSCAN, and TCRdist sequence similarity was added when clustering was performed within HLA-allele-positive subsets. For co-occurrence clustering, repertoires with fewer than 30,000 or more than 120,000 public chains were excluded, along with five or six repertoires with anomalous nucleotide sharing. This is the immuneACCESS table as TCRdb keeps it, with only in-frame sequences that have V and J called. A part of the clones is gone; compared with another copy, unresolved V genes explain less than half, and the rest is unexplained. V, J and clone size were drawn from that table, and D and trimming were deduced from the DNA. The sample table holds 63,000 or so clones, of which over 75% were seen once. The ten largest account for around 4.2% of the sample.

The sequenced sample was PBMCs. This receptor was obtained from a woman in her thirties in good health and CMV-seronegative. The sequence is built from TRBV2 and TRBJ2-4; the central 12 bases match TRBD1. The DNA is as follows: TGTGCCAGCAGTTGGGACAGGGGGCTGAAAAACATTCAGTACTTC. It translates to CASSWDRGLKNIQYF.